Described below is a single TCR beta chain sequence and its context. The record originates from a study of T cell clones after liver transplantation. At the level of the study: Pre-transplant mixed lymphocyte reactions yielded third-party-reactive TCRbeta sequences as comparators for graft-donor-reactive sequences.

Libraries were prepared by immunoSEQ multiplex PCR; TCRdb keeps only in-frame clonotypes and omits some of them. The sample yields 16,000 or so clones, 75% to 90% seen once. This material consisted of CD8+ T cells from blood, taken 45 to 46 months after liver transplant. The receptor's source is a human patient who received a liver transplant. Some T cells may be provided by the graft donor.

The chain's CDR3 is CASSMQASSQSRANVLTF. The CDR3, as DNA: TGTGCCAGCAGCATGCAGGCCAGCTCACAAAGTCGGGCCAACGTCCTGACTTTC. The rearrangement joins TRBV7-4 to TRBJ2-6; D is uncertain. The CDR3 runs to 18 residues. V lost 5 bases to trimming and J lost 5 bases, with 22 bases between them. CDR1 is SGHVT, CDR2 SQSDAQ, per germline.